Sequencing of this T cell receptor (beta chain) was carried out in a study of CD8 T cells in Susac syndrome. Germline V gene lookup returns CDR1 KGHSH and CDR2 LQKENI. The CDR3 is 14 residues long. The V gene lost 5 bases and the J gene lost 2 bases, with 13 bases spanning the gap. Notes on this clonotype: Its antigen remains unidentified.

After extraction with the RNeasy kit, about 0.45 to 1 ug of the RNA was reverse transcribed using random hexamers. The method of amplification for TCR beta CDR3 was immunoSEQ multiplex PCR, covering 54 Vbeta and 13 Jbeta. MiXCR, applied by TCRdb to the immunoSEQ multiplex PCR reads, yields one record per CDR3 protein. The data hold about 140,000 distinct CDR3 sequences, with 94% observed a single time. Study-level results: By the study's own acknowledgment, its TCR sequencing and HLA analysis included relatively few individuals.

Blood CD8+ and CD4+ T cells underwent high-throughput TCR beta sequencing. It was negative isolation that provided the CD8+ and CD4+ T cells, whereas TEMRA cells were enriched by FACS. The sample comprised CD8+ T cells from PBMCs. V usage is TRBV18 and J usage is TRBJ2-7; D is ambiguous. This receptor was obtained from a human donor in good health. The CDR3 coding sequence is TGTGCCAGCTCAGTGAGAGGACCCCCCTACGAGCAGTACTTC. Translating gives CASSVRGPPYEQYF. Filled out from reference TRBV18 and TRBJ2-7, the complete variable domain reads NAGVMQNPRHLVRRRGQEARLRCSPMKGHSHVYWYRQLPEEGLKFMVYLQKENIIDESGMPKERFSAEFPKEGPSILRIQQVVRGDSAAYFCASSVRGPPYEQYFGPGTRLTVT.